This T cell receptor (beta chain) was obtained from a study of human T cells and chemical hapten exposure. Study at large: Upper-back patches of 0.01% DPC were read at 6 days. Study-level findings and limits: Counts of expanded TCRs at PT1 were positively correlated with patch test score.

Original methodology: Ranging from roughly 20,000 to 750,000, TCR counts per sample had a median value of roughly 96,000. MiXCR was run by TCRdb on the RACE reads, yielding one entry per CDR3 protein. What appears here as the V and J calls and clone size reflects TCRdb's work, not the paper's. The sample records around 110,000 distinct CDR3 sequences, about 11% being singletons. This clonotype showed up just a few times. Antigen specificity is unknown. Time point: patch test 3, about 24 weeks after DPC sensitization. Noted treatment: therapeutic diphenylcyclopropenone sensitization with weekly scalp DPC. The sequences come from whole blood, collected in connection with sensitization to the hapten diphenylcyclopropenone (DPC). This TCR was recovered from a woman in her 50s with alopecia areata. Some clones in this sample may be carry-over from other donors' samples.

DNA for the CDR3: TGTGCCAGCAGTTGGACAGGGACCGGGGCCAACGTCCTGACTTTC. Encoded protein: CASSWTGTGANVLTF. The V call is TRBV28, the J call TRBJ2-6; 8 bases line up with TRBD1. The CDR3 runs 15 residues. Germline CDR1 and CDR2: MDHEN and SYDVKM. J lost 4 bases, V lost 4 bases, and 3 bases had no gene match. Supplemented by reference TRBV28 and TRBJ2-6, the full variable domain reads DVKVTQSSRYLVKRTGEKVFLECVQDMDHENMFWYRQDPGLGLRLIYFSYDVKMKEKGDIPEGYSVSREKKERFSLILESASTNQTSMYLCASSWTGTGANVLTFGAGSRLTVL.